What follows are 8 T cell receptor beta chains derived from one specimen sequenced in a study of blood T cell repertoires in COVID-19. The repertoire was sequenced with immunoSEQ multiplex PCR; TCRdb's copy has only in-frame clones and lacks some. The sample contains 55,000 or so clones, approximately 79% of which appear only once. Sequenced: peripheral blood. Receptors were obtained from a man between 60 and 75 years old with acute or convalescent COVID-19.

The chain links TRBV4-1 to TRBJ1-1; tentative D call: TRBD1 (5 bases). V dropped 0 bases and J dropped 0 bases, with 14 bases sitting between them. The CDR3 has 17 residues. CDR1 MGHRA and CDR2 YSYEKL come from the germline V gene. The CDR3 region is CASSQDPGRGMNTEAFF. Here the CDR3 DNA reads TGCGCCAGCAGCCAAGATCCAGGTAGGGGCATGAACACTGAAGCTTTCTTT.

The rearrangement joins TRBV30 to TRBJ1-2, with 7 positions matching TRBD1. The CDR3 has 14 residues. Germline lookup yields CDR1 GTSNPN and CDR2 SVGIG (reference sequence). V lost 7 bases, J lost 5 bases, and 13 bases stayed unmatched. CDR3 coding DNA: TGTGCCTCCTCACCAGGGGGACGGATGTATGGCTACACCTTC. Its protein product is CASSPGGRMYGYTF.

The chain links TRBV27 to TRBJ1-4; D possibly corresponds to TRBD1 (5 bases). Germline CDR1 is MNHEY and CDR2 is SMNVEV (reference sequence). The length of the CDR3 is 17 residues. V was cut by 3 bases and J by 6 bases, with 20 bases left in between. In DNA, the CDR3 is TGTGCCAGCAGTTTTAGGCAGATGTATGGGGACTATGAAAAACTGTTTTTT. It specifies CASSFRQMYGDYEKLFF.

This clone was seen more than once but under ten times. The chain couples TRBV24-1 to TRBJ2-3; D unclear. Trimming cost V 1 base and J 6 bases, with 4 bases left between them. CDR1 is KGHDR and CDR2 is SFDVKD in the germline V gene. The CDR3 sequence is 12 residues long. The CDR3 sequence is CATSDFSDTQYF. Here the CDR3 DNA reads TGTGCCACCAGTGATTTTTCGGATACGCAGTATTTT.

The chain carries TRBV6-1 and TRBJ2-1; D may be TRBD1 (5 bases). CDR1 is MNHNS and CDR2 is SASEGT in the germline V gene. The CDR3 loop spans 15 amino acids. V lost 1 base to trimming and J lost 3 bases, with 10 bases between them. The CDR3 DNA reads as TGTGCCAGCAGTGAAGATAACAGGAGCTACAATGAGCAGTTCTTC. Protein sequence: CASSEDNRSYNEQFF.

The CDR3 DNA reads as TGTGCCAGCAGCTTGGATCCCGGGGGAGTAAATTCACCCCTCCACTTT. It codes for CASSLDPGGVNSPLHF. The chain links TRBV5-4 to TRBJ1-6; maybe TRBD1 (5 bases). The CDR3 spans 16 residues. Germline lookup yields CDR1 SGHNT and CDR2 YYREEE (reference sequence). V was cut by 0 bases and J by 7 bases, with 14 bases left in between.

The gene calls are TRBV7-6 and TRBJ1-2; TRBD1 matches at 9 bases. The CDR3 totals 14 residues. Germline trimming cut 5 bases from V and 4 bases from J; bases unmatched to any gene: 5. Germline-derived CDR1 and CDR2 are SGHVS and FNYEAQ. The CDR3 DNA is TGTGCCAGCAGCCTAGACAGGGGGACCTATGGCTACACCTTC. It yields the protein CASSLDRGTYGYTF.

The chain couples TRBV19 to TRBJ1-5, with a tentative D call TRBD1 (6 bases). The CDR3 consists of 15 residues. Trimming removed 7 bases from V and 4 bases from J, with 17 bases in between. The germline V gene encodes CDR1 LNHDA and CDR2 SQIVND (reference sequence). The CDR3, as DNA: TGTGCCAGTACCCTGAGACAGGAGCCTAATCAGCCCCAGCATTTT. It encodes CASTLRQEPNQPQHF.